These T cell receptor beta chains were read from a single sample in a study of T cells in Graves' hyperthyroidism and ophthalmopathy. TCRdb re-called the multiplex PCR reads with MiXCR, one entry per CDR3 protein. Of hundreds of thousands of distinct CDR3 sequences listed, about 45% are singletons. Material: peripheral blood or thyroid tissue (not recorded which). The receptors were sampled from an adult man with Graves' disease, either hyperthyroidism or ophthalmopathy (not recorded which). Each CDR3 is given with its conserved first and last residue. D genes are given only for firm matches. Clone size is given for some rows only: seen once, a few or many times, or a class if the clone is expanded.

D gene: NA
J gene: TRBJ2-6
CDR3 length: 13
V gene: TRBV7-7
clone size: NA
CDR3 DNA: TGTGCTATCCGACAGTCTGGGGCCAACGTCCTGACTTTC
CDR3 protein: CAIRQSGANVLTF

D gene: NA
J gene: TRBJ2-5
CDR3 length: 14
V gene: TRBV7-8
clone size: many
CDR3 DNA: TGTGCCAGCAGCCCAGCAAGCGCGCAAGAGACCCAGTACTTC
CDR3 protein: CASSPASAQETQYF

D gene: TRBD1
J gene: TRBJ2-5
CDR3 length: 16
V gene: TRBV24-1
clone size: NA
CDR3 DNA: TGTGCCAGCAGTGAAGCCGGGACAGGGGGCCTCGGGACCCAGTACTTC
CDR3 protein: CASSEAGTGGLGTQYF

D gene: NA
J gene: TRBJ1-1
CDR3 length: 12
V gene: TRBV29-1
clone size: many
CDR3 DNA: TGCAGCGCCAAGAGGGGGAACACTGAAGCTTTCTTT
CDR3 protein: CSAKRGNTEAFF

D gene: TRBD1
J gene: TRBJ1-1
CDR3 length: 13
V gene: TRBV20-1
clone size: NA
CDR3 DNA: TGCAGTTCTCAGTCCGGGACAGGGACTGAAGCTTTCTTT
CDR3 protein: CSSQSGTGTEAFF

D gene: NA
J gene: TRBJ1-1
CDR3 length: 14
V gene: TRBV5-1
clone size: NA
CDR3 DNA: TGCGCCAGCAGCTTGAACCCAGGGGCCGCTGAAGCTTTCTTT
CDR3 protein: CASSLNPGAAEAFF

D gene: NA
J gene: TRBJ2-6
CDR3 length: 17
V gene: TRBV5-1
clone size: NA
CDR3 DNA: TGCGCCAGCAGCTTGGTGTTGGGGGCTTCTGGGGCCAACGTCCTGACTTTC
CDR3 protein: CASSLVLGASGANVLTF

D gene: NA
J gene: TRBJ1-5
CDR3 length: 15
V gene: TRBV2
clone size: NA
CDR3 DNA: TGTGCCAGCAGATCCGACAGCTATAGCAATCAGCCCCAGCATTTT
CDR3 protein: CASRSDSYSNQPQHF

D gene: NA
J gene: TRBJ2-2
CDR3 length: 15
V gene: TRBV13
clone size: NA
CDR3 DNA: TGTGCCAGCAGCCTCGGGATCGAGAACACCGGGGAGCTGTTTTTT
CDR3 protein: CASSLGIENTGELFF

D gene: NA
J gene: TRBJ1-2
CDR3 length: 14
V gene: TRBV11-2
clone size: NA
CDR3 DNA: TGTGCCAGCAGCTTAGTAGGGGTCCGGCAGGGCTACACCTTC
CDR3 protein: CASSLVGVRQGYTF

D gene: NA
J gene: TRBJ1-5
CDR3 length: 11
V gene: TRBV2
clone size: many
CDR3 DNA: TGTGCCAGCATGGACAATCAGCCCCAGCATTTT
CDR3 protein: CASMDNQPQHF

D gene: NA
J gene: TRBJ1-2
CDR3 length: 13
V gene: TRBV9
clone size: many
CDR3 DNA: TGTGCCAGCAGCCCGACAGATAACTATGGCTACACCTTC
CDR3 protein: CASSPTDNYGYTF

D gene: TRBD1
J gene: TRBJ1-1
CDR3 length: 14
V gene: TRBV7-2
clone size: NA
CDR3 DNA: TGTGCCAGCAGTCAGTCTCAGGGGGAGACTGGAGCTTTCTTT
CDR3 protein: CASSQSQGETGAFF

D gene: TRBD1
J gene: TRBJ2-5
CDR3 length: 18
V gene: TRBV7-9
clone size: NA
CDR3 DNA: TGTGCCAGCAGCTTCGGCTTCGGCGGGGCACAGGGGGGAGAGACCCAGTACTTC
CDR3 protein: CASSFGFGGAQGGETQYF

D gene: TRBD1
J gene: TRBJ1-6
CDR3 length: 17
V gene: TRBV5-4
clone size: NA
CDR3 DNA: TGTGCCAGCAGCCAAGACGGGACAGGGGGCTGGAATTCACCCCTCCACTTT
CDR3 protein: CASSQDGTGGWNSPLHF

D gene: NA
J gene: TRBJ2-5
CDR3 length: 15
V gene: TRBV7-8
clone size: NA
CDR3 DNA: TGTGCCGGCAGCTTAATGGGGGGCGGTCAAGAGACCCAGTACTTC
CDR3 protein: CAGSLMGGGQETQYF

D gene: TRBD1
J gene: TRBJ1-3
CDR3 length: 15
V gene: TRBV7-2
clone size: NA
CDR3 DNA: TGTGCCAGCAGCGCAATACAGGGGGTCGGAAACACCATATATTTT
CDR3 protein: CASSAIQGVGNTIYF

D gene: NA
J gene: TRBJ1-1
CDR3 length: 15
V gene: TRBV7-8
clone size: NA
CDR3 DNA: TGTGCCAGCAGCTCGGGACCCAGGGGCGACACTGAAGCTTTCTTT
CDR3 protein: CASSSGPRGDTEAFF

D gene: TRBD1
J gene: TRBJ1-1
CDR3 length: 12
V gene: TRBV2
clone size: many
CDR3 DNA: TGTGCCAGCAGAAGAACAGGGGGCTACGCTTTCTTT
CDR3 protein: CASRRTGGYAFF

D gene: NA
J gene: TRBJ1-1
CDR3 length: 11
V gene: TRBV12-3/TRBV12-4
clone size: many
CDR3 DNA: TGTGCCAGCAGTCGTACTTCTTTAGCTTTCTTT
CDR3 protein: CASSRTSLAFF

D gene: NA
J gene: TRBJ2-5
CDR3 length: 15
V gene: TRBV5-5
clone size: few
CDR3 DNA: TGTGCCAGCAGCCCGCCTCAAGGGGCGCGAGAGACCCAGTACTTC
CDR3 protein: CASSPPQGARETQYF

D gene: NA
J gene: TRBJ2-6
CDR3 length: 14
V gene: TRBV7-9
clone size: many
CDR3 DNA: TGTGCCAGCAGCCCCGCGGCTGGGGCCAACGTCCTGACTTTC
CDR3 protein: CASSPAAGANVLTF

D gene: TRBD2
J gene: TRBJ2-7
CDR3 length: 17
V gene: TRBV7-9
clone size: NA
CDR3 DNA: TGTGCCAGCAGCTTAGTAGCGGGAGGCTACACCTCCTACGAGCAGTACTTC
CDR3 protein: CASSLVAGGYTSYEQYF

D gene: NA
J gene: TRBJ2-6
CDR3 length: 16
V gene: TRBV19
clone size: many
CDR3 DNA: TGTGCCAGCACATCCCTGAGGGGCTCTGGGGCCAACGTCCTGACTTTC
CDR3 protein: CASTSLRGSGANVLTF

D gene: NA
J gene: TRBJ1-2
CDR3 length: 14
V gene: TRBV9
clone size: NA
CDR3 DNA: TGTGCCAGCAGCGATTATGCAGGGACACTGGGCTACACCTTC
CDR3 protein: CASSDYAGTLGYTF

D gene: TRBD1
J gene: TRBJ2-7
CDR3 length: 15
V gene: TRBV25-1
clone size: NA
CDR3 DNA: TGTGCCAGCAGTGAAGTGAGGACAGGGAGTTACGAGCAGTACTTC
CDR3 protein: CASSEVRTGSYEQYF

D gene: TRBD2
J gene: TRBJ2-2
CDR3 length: 15
V gene: TRBV20-1
clone size: few
CDR3 DNA: TGCAGTGCTAGTAAAGCGGGATCGAACACCGGGGAGCTGTTTTTT
CDR3 protein: CSASKAGSNTGELFF

D gene: TRBD1
J gene: TRBJ1-1
CDR3 length: 14
V gene: TRBV5-1
clone size: NA
CDR3 DNA: TGCGCCAGCGCACTGACAGGGCTTACAACTGAAGCTTTCTTT
CDR3 protein: CASALTGLTTEAFF

D gene: NA
J gene: TRBJ1-1
CDR3 length: 15
V gene: TRBV20-1
clone size: few
CDR3 DNA: TGCAGTGCTCTAAACAGCGATGAGGGGAACACTGAAGCTTTCTTT
CDR3 protein: CSALNSDEGNTEAFF

D gene: NA
J gene: TRBJ1-5
CDR3 length: 12
V gene: TRBV2
clone size: many
CDR3 DNA: TGTGCCAGCAGTGTCGAGGATCAGCCCCAGCATTTT
CDR3 protein: CASSVEDQPQHF

D gene: NA
J gene: TRBJ2-7
CDR3 length: 17
V gene: TRBV5-4
clone size: NA
CDR3 DNA: TGTGCCAGCAGTTTATCCCGGTCAGGGGGGAGCTCCTACGAGCAGTACTTC
CDR3 protein: CASSLSRSGGSSYEQYF

D gene: NA
J gene: TRBJ1-1
CDR3 length: 16
V gene: TRBV10-2
clone size: NA
CDR3 DNA: TGCGCCAGCAGTGAAGTTTCCTCCGGTACTGCGACTGAAGCTTTCTTT
CDR3 protein: CASSEVSSGTATEAFF

D gene: NA
J gene: TRBJ1-1
CDR3 length: 12
V gene: TRBV29-1
clone size: NA
CDR3 DNA: TGCAGCAAGGGATCCTTGAACACTGAAGCTTTCTTT
CDR3 protein: CSKGSLNTEAFF

D gene: TRBD1
J gene: TRBJ1-5
CDR3 length: 15
V gene: TRBV10-3
clone size: NA
CDR3 DNA: TGTGCCATCAGTGCCCAGACAGGGCCCAATCAGCCCCAGCATTTT
CDR3 protein: CAISAQTGPNQPQHF

D gene: NA
J gene: TRBJ2-5
CDR3 length: 15
V gene: TRBV29-1
clone size: NA
CDR3 DNA: TGCAGCGTTGACCCTACTTCGACAGACCAAGAGACCCAGTACTTC
CDR3 protein: CSVDPTSTDQETQYF

D gene: NA
J gene: TRBJ1-4
CDR3 length: 15
V gene: TRBV15
clone size: NA
CDR3 DNA: TGTGCCACCAGCACCGGGACAAGAACTAATGAAAAACTGTTTTTT
CDR3 protein: CATSTGTRTNEKLFF

D gene: TRBD1
J gene: TRBJ2-2
CDR3 length: 15
V gene: TRBV7-2
clone size: few
CDR3 DNA: TGTGCCAGCAGCCTACTCCAGGGGGCCACCGGGGAGCTGTTTTTT
CDR3 protein: CASSLLQGATGELFF

D gene: TRBD1
J gene: TRBJ1-1
CDR3 length: 16
V gene: TRBV20-1
clone size: few
CDR3 DNA: TGCAGTGCTACACCTGCTATTAGGGGGCTGAACACTGAAGCTTTCTTT
CDR3 protein: CSATPAIRGLNTEAFF

D gene: TRBD1
J gene: TRBJ1-3
CDR3 length: 14
V gene: TRBV10-3
clone size: NA
CDR3 DNA: TGTGCCAGTCAGGGGGGGATCACTGGAAACACCATATATTTT
CDR3 protein: CASQGGITGNTIYF

D gene: TRBD2
J gene: TRBJ2-5
CDR3 length: 13
V gene: TRBV10-3
clone size: many
CDR3 DNA: TGTGCCACCGCCCTAGCGGAGGAAGAGACCCAGTACTTC
CDR3 protein: CATALAEEETQYF

D gene: NA
J gene: TRBJ1-5
CDR3 length: 15
V gene: TRBV25-1
clone size: NA
CDR3 DNA: TGTGCCAGCTCGCTTGATGCAGGGTTAAAGCAGCCCCAGCATTTT
CDR3 protein: CASSLDAGLKQPQHF

D gene: NA
J gene: TRBJ1-4
CDR3 length: 11
V gene: TRBV13
clone size: NA
CDR3 DNA: TGTGCCAGCAGTTTTTATGAAAAACTGTTTTTT
CDR3 protein: CASSFYEKLFF